In its sample, the clone carrying this T cell receptor (beta chain) was seen a few times. The sample is drawn from a study of CD8 T cells in ankylosing spondylitis. One entry per CDR3 protein, called by TCRdb with MiXCR from the 5' RACE reads. The sample carries about 210,000 distinct CDR3 sequences, less than 9.5% recorded once. Trimming took off 3 bases at V and 3 bases at J, with 13 bases between the two ends. CDR1 SGHRS and CDR2 YFSETQ come from the germline V gene. The CDR3 runs to 14 residues. The specimen sequenced was blood, either unsorted or a sorted T cell fraction (not recorded which). J is TRBJ2-7 and V is TRBV5-1; D assignment may be TRBD1 or TRBD2 (6 bases each). This receptor was obtained from a female donor with ankylosing spondylitis or in good health (not recorded which). In nucleotides, the CDR3 is TGCGCCAGCAGCTCCTCGGGGGCTTACTACGAGCAGTACTTC. Translating gives CASSSSGAYYEQYF.